These T cell receptor beta chains were read from a single sample in a study of cytomegalovirus exposure and HLA in healthy donors. The method was immunoSEQ multiplex PCR; TCRdb's version includes in-frame clones alone and lacks a portion of them. The data hold about 150,000 clones, with around 84% observed a single time. Material: PBMCs. The receptors derive from a man in his late teens or twenties in good health and CMV-seronegative. CDR3s include the opening cysteine and the closing phenylalanine or tryptophan. Fields, in order: J gene, V gene, clone size, D gene, CDR3 protein, CDR3 DNA. A D gene is named only where the DNA matches it firmly. The size of a clone is reported for some rows only, either as once, few or many, or as a class for expanded clones.

J gene: TRBJ2-1; V gene: TRBV4-2; clone size: .; D gene: TRBD2; CDR3 protein: CASSPFPGLAGALAGGEQFF; CDR3 DNA: TGTGCCAGCAGCCCCTTCCCGGGACTAGCGGGGGCCCTCGCAGGGGGGGAGCAGTTCTTC
J gene: TRBJ2-1; V gene: TRBV28; clone size: once; D gene: .; CDR3 protein: CASSYGAGRGNEQFF; CDR3 DNA: TGTGCCAGCAGTTATGGAGCGGGTCGGGGCAATGAGCAGTTCTTC
J gene: TRBJ1-1; V gene: TRBV11-2; clone size: .; D gene: .; CDR3 protein: CASRPGVWDTEAFF; CDR3 DNA: TGTGCCAGCAGACCAGGGGTCTGGGACACTGAAGCTTTCTTT
J gene: TRBJ2-7; V gene: TRBV7-9; clone size: .; D gene: .; CDR3 protein: CASSLAVNNYEQYF; CDR3 DNA: TGTGCCAGCAGCTTAGCGGTCAACAACTACGAGCAGTACTTC
J gene: TRBJ2-1; V gene: TRBV30; clone size: .; D gene: .; CDR3 protein: CAWSVKGFPYNEQFF; CDR3 DNA: TGTGCCTGGAGTGTGAAGGGGTTTCCCTACAATGAGCAGTTCTTC
J gene: TRBJ2-3; V gene: TRBV30; clone size: .; D gene: TRBD1; CDR3 protein: CAWSTTGGPTDTQYF; CDR3 DNA: TGTGCCTGGAGTACCACAGGGGGCCCCACAGATACGCAGTATTTT
J gene: TRBJ1-2; V gene: TRBV5-1; clone size: .; D gene: .; CDR3 protein: CASSAAGTLLDDGYTF; CDR3 DNA: TGCGCCAGCAGCGCGGCCGGGACATTGCTGGATGATGGCTACACCTTC
J gene: TRBJ2-1; V gene: TRBV13; clone size: .; D gene: .; CDR3 protein: CASSSTAYNEQFF; CDR3 DNA: TGTGCCAGCAGCTCGACTGCCTACAATGAGCAGTTCTTC
J gene: TRBJ1-2; V gene: TRBV5-6; clone size: .; D gene: .; CDR3 protein: CASKWGGGYTF; CDR3 DNA: TGTGCCAGCAAGTGGGGAGGCGGCTACACCTTC
J gene: TRBJ2-7; V gene: TRBV5-1; clone size: .; D gene: TRBD1; CDR3 protein: CASQPGQGPYEQYF; CDR3 DNA: TGCGCCAGCCAACCGGGACAGGGTCCCTACGAGCAGTACTTC
J gene: TRBJ1-1; V gene: TRBV20-1; clone size: few; D gene: .; CDR3 protein: CSGSRDTEAFF; CDR3 DNA: TGCAGTGGATCCAGGGACACTGAAGCTTTCTTT
J gene: TRBJ2-7; V gene: TRBV15; clone size: .; D gene: TRBD1; CDR3 protein: CATSRAGQGSYEQYF; CDR3 DNA: TGTGCCACCAGCAGAGCCGGACAGGGCTCCTACGAGCAGTACTTC
J gene: TRBJ2-7; V gene: TRBV30; clone size: .; D gene: TRBD1; CDR3 protein: CAWSRDRGGEQYF; CDR3 DNA: TGTGCCTGGAGTAGGGACAGGGGAGGCGAGCAGTACTTC
J gene: TRBJ2-4; V gene: TRBV7-9; clone size: .; D gene: TRBD2; CDR3 protein: CSSSPSGVGLRDIQYF; CDR3 DNA: TGTTCCAGCAGCCCGAGCGGGGTGGGACTGCGTGACATTCAGTACTTC
J gene: TRBJ2-3; V gene: TRBV9; clone size: .; D gene: .; CDR3 protein: CASSVARQRTDTQYF; CDR3 DNA: TGTGCCAGCAGCGTAGCTCGACAGCGCACAGATACGCAGTATTTT
J gene: TRBJ2-5; V gene: TRBV25-1; clone size: .; D gene: TRBD1; CDR3 protein: CASSVSGTAKETQYF; CDR3 DNA: TGTGCCAGCAGTGTTTCCGGGACAGCGAAAGAGACCCAGTACTTC
J gene: TRBJ1-5; V gene: TRBV28; clone size: .; D gene: TRBD1; CDR3 protein: CASRRRGTEPSNQPQHF; CDR3 DNA: TGTGCCAGCAGACGCCGTGGGACAGAGCCTAGCAATCAGCCCCAGCATTTT
J gene: TRBJ2-3; V gene: TRBV4-1; clone size: large; D gene: TRBD2; CDR3 protein: CASSQVLAGGPFTDTQYF; CDR3 DNA: TGCGCCAGCAGCCAAGTTCTAGCGGGAGGGCCGTTCACAGATACGCAGTATTTT
J gene: TRBJ1-1; V gene: TRBV18; clone size: .; D gene: .; CDR3 protein: CASSNRGNTEAFF; CDR3 DNA: TGTGCCAGCTCAAACCGGGGGAACACTGAAGCTTTCTTT
J gene: TRBJ2-7; V gene: TRBV4-1; clone size: .; D gene: .; CDR3 protein: CASSQGGGRSYEQYF; CDR3 DNA: TGCGCCAGCAGCCAAGGGGGGGGGCGCTCCTACGAGCAGTACTTC
J gene: TRBJ2-1; V gene: TRBV5-1; clone size: .; D gene: .; CDR3 protein: CASSIKQGSIYNEQFF; CDR3 DNA: TGCGCCAGCAGCATAAAACAGGGAAGCATATACAATGAGCAGTTCTTC
J gene: TRBJ1-2; V gene: TRBV5-6; clone size: few; D gene: .; CDR3 protein: CASSLYSGSHGYTF; CDR3 DNA: TGTGCCAGCAGCTTATACTCAGGGTCTCATGGCTACACCTTC
J gene: TRBJ1-2; V gene: TRBV2; clone size: .; D gene: TRBD1; CDR3 protein: CASRDRRNYGYTF; CDR3 DNA: TGTGCCAGCAGGGACAGGCGCAACTATGGCTACACCTTC
J gene: TRBJ2-7; V gene: TRBV6-9; clone size: .; D gene: .; CDR3 protein: CASSRGRGYEQYF; CDR3 DNA: TGTGCCAGCAGCCGGGGCAGGGGATACGAGCAGTACTTC
J gene: TRBJ2-5; V gene: TRBV29-1; clone size: .; D gene: TRBD2; CDR3 protein: CSVAPGLAGTETQYF; CDR3 DNA: TGCAGCGTTGCGCCGGGACTAGCGGGAACAGAGACCCAGTACTTC
J gene: TRBJ2-3; V gene: TRBV7-9; clone size: .; D gene: TRBD2; CDR3 protein: CASSPGSSGGTDTQYF; CDR3 DNA: TGTGCCAGCAGCCCAGGGTCTAGCGGGGGAACAGATACGCAGTATTTT
J gene: TRBJ1-1; V gene: TRBV6-1; clone size: .; D gene: TRBD1; CDR3 protein: CASSKRTGRTEAFF; CDR3 DNA: TGTGCCAGCAGTAAAAGGACAGGGCGGACTGAAGCTTTCTTT
J gene: TRBJ1-1; V gene: TRBV10-3; clone size: .; D gene: .; CDR3 protein: CAISDPRDIEAFF; CDR3 DNA: TGTGCCATCAGTGATCCCCGGGACATTGAAGCTTTCTTT
J gene: TRBJ1-2; V gene: TRBV14; clone size: few; D gene: .; CDR3 protein: CASSQALSYGYTF; CDR3 DNA: TGTGCCAGCAGCCAAGCCCTAAGCTATGGCTACACCTTC
J gene: TRBJ2-7; V gene: TRBV5-8; clone size: .; D gene: TRBD1; CDR3 protein: CASSWDRGREQYF; CDR3 DNA: TGTGCCAGCAGCTGGGACAGGGGGCGCGAGCAGTACTTC
J gene: TRBJ2-1; V gene: TRBV19; clone size: .; D gene: .; CDR3 protein: CASSIALFVNEQFF; CDR3 DNA: TGTGCCAGTAGTATAGCTCTCTTTGTCAATGAGCAGTTCTTC
J gene: TRBJ2-7; V gene: TRBV4-1; clone size: once; D gene: .; CDR3 protein: CASSQGIPYEQYF; CDR3 DNA: TGCGCCAGCAGCCAAGGTATTCCCTACGAGCAGTACTTC
J gene: TRBJ1-1; V gene: TRBV6-1; clone size: .; D gene: .; CDR3 protein: CASSRQMNTEAFF; CDR3 DNA: TGTGCCAGCAGCCGACAGATGAACACTGAAGCTTTCTTT
J gene: TRBJ1-6; V gene: TRBV30; clone size: .; D gene: .; CDR3 protein: CAWSRESLHF; CDR3 DNA: TGTGCCTGGAGCCGGGAGTCCCTCCACTTT
J gene: TRBJ2-2; V gene: TRBV7-3; clone size: .; D gene: .; CDR3 protein: CASSLEGNTGELFF; CDR3 DNA: TGTGCCAGCAGCCTCGAGGGCAACACCGGGGAGCTGTTTTTT
J gene: TRBJ2-3; V gene: TRBV6-5; clone size: .; D gene: .; CDR3 protein: CASSYSRDTQYF; CDR3 DNA: TGTGCCAGCAGTTACTCTAGAGATACGCAGTATTTT
J gene: TRBJ2-7; V gene: TRBV18; clone size: .; D gene: TRBD2; CDR3 protein: CASSPGLAGPYEQYF; CDR3 DNA: TGTGCCAGCTCCCCCGGACTAGCGGGACCCTACGAGCAGTACTTC
J gene: TRBJ2-7; V gene: TRBV2; clone size: .; D gene: TRBD2; CDR3 protein: CASSEPSGGYEQYF; CDR3 DNA: TGTGCCAGCAGTGAGCCTAGCGGGGGTTACGAGCAGTACTTC
J gene: TRBJ2-5; V gene: TRBV5-1; clone size: .; D gene: TRBD2; CDR3 protein: CASSLSGGTQETQYF; CDR3 DNA: TGCGCCAGCAGCTTGTCGGGGGGGACCCAAGAGACCCAGTACTTC
J gene: TRBJ1-4; V gene: TRBV7-9; clone size: .; D gene: .; CDR3 protein: CASSYSNEKLFF; CDR3 DNA: TGTGCCAGCAGCTACAGTAATGAAAAACTGTTTTTT
J gene: TRBJ2-3; V gene: TRBV5-6; clone size: .; D gene: TRBD1; CDR3 protein: CASSYPGQGGTDTQYF; CDR3 DNA: TGTGCCAGCAGCTACCCCGGACAGGGTGGGACAGATACGCAGTATTTT
J gene: TRBJ1-4; V gene: TRBV30; clone size: .; D gene: .; CDR3 protein: CAWNNWEKLFF; CDR3 DNA: TGTGCCTGGAACAATTGGGAAAAACTGTTTTTT
J gene: TRBJ1-2; V gene: TRBV6-5; clone size: .; D gene: .; CDR3 protein: CASSYSSRRPYGYTF; CDR3 DNA: TGTGCCAGCAGTTACTCGTCCAGGAGGCCGTATGGCTACACCTTC
J gene: TRBJ2-5; V gene: TRBV7-9; clone size: .; D gene: TRBD1; CDR3 protein: CASSPRTGLGETQYF; CDR3 DNA: TGTGCCAGCAGCCCCCGGACAGGGCTAGGAGAGACCCAGTACTTC
J gene: TRBJ2-1; V gene: TRBV5-6; clone size: .; D gene: TRBD2; CDR3 protein: CASSTSGGGWEQFF; CDR3 DNA: TGTGCCAGCAGCACTAGCGGGGGGGGCTGGGAGCAGTTCTTC
J gene: TRBJ1-1; V gene: TRBV20-1; clone size: .; D gene: .; CDR3 protein: CSAGDGEAFF; CDR3 DNA: TGCAGTGCAGGCGACGGGGAAGCTTTCTTT
J gene: TRBJ1-1; V gene: TRBV7-9; clone size: .; D gene: TRBD1; CDR3 protein: CASSYPTGGEDTEAFF; CDR3 DNA: TGTGCCAGCAGCTACCCTACAGGGGGCGAGGACACTGAAGCTTTCTTT
J gene: TRBJ1-1; V gene: TRBV29-1; clone size: .; D gene: .; CDR3 protein: CSAIRQLGSEAFF; CDR3 DNA: TGCAGCGCCATACGACAGTTGGGTTCTGAAGCTTTCTTT
J gene: TRBJ2-2; V gene: TRBV7-9; clone size: .; D gene: TRBD1; CDR3 protein: CSSSATGQGGTGELFF; CDR3 DNA: TGTTCCAGCAGCGCTACGGGACAGGGGGGAACCGGGGAGCTGTTTTTT